The 17 T cell receptor beta chains reported below all come from one sample, sequenced in a study of T cell changes during pregnancy in multiple sclerosis. Here immunoSEQ multiplex PCR was the method, and the copy in TCRdb shows in-frame clones only, minus some. The sample has some 77,000 clones, about 88% seen once; the top ten hold about 1.9%. The sample in question was peripheral blood, obtained before pregnancy. These receptors originate from a female donor with multiple sclerosis, enrolled in a pregnancy study.

This sequence joins TRBV5-1 and TRBJ2-1, with a possible D match to TRBD1 (5 bases). Germline V gene lookup returns CDR1 SGHRS and CDR2 YFSETQ. The CDR3 consists of 14 residues. Trimming left V 1 base short and J 8 bases short, with 13 bases between. The CDR3 spells CASSLLGVPDEQFF. The CDR3 DNA is TGCGCCAGCAGCTTGCTAGGGGTTCCGGATGAGCAGTTCTTC.

This chain uses TRBV2 with TRBJ1-4; TRBD1 might be the D (6 bases). The CDR3 is 15 amino acids. Germline assignment: CDR1 SNHLY and CDR2 FYNNEI. V lost 5 bases and J 5 bases, leaving 15 bases between the germline ends. CDR3 in DNA: TGTGCCAGCAGTTTACAGGGAGGGGTAAATGAAAAACTGTTTTTT. Its translation: CASSLQGGVNEKLFF.

The chain combines TRBV5-6 with TRBJ2-5; D perhaps matches TRBD1 (5 bases). Trimming removed 6 bases from V and 5 bases from J, with 14 bases in between. The CDR3 covers 13 residues. Looked up from germline, CDR1 is SGHDT and CDR2 is YYEEEE. This CDR3 is CASNLDSEETQYF. The CDR3 bases are TGTGCCAGCAATCTCGACAGCGAGGAGACCCAGTACTTC. The variable domain in full, with the rest retrieved from reference TRBV5-6 and TRBJ2-5, is DAGVTQSPTHLIKTRGQQVTLRCSPKSGHDTVSWYQQALGQGPQFIFQYYEEEERQRGNFPDRFSGHQFPNYSSELNVNALLLGDSALYLCASNLDSEETQYFGPGTRLLVL.

The genes are TRBV27 and TRBJ1-3, with unresolved D. The CDR3 contains 15 residues. The V end was cut by 2 bases, the J end by 8 bases, with 16 bases between. Germline assignment: CDR1 MNHEY and CDR2 SMNVEV (reference sequence). The CDR3 nucleotides are TGTGCCAGCAGTTTACCCGTGGCGGGGAACCACACCATATATTTT. Encoded protein: CASSLPVAGNHTIYF.

The rearrangement links TRBV4-3 to TRBJ1-6, with D perhaps matching TRBD1 (5 bases). V shed 0 bases and J shed 10 bases, with 16 bases lying between them. Germline V gene data show CDR1 as LGHNA and CDR2 as YSLEER. This CDR3 is 16 amino acids long. The CDR3 DNA reads as TGCGCCAGCAGCCAAGATACCGGGGGATGGGACTCACCCCTCCACTTT. Translating it yields CASSQDTGGWDSPLHF.

The rearrangement joins TRBV9 to TRBJ2-7; the D gene is possibly TRBD2 (6 bases). The CDR3 sequence is 14 residues long. The germline gives CDR1 SGDLS, CDR2 YYNGEE. The V end lost 4 bases, the J end lost 3 bases, and 14 bases lay between the germline ends. CDR3 bases: TGTGCCAGCAGCCCCGGGACTTGGCGCTACGAGCAGTACTTC. Translated, it gives CASSPGTWRYEQYF.

The chain employs TRBV4-2 and TRBJ2-3, with TRBD2 matching 14 bases. The V segment lost 4 bases and the J segment 5 bases; nucleotides outside the gene matches: 8. The germline gives CDR1 LGHNA, CDR2 YNFKEQ. This CDR3 comprises 17 residues. The chain's CDR3 is CASSRLAGGPRIDTQYF. CDR3 bases: TGTGCCAGCAGCCGACTAGCGGGGGGGCCGCGAATAGATACGCAGTATTTT.

In DNA, the CDR3 is TGTGCCAGCAGCTCCAGGGGGGTGGGCACTGAAGCTTTCTTT. This encodes CASSSRGVGTEAFF. The rearrangement joins TRBV5-6 to TRBJ1-1, with 7 bases that match TRBD1. Germline assignment: CDR1 SGHDT and CDR2 YYEEEE. The junction had 6 bases not matched to a gene; V was cut back by 3 bases and J by 4 bases. The CDR3 loop spans 14 amino acids.

The rearrangement uses TRBV9 and TRBJ1-1; possible D gene TRBD1, 6 bases. The CDR3 loop spans 14 amino acids. The germline CDR1 and CDR2 sequences are SGDLS and YYNGEE. The V gene lost 6 bases and the J gene lost 0 bases, with 12 bases spanning the gap. CDR3 in amino acids: CASNPGHMNTEAFF. CDR3 DNA sequence: TGTGCCAGCAACCCGGGACACATGAACACTGAAGCTTTCTTT.

The rearrangement links TRBV5-1 to TRBJ1-1; 7 nucleotides match TRBD1. The CDR3 has 15 amino acids. V was pared by 1 base and J by 8 bases, with 11 bases of the junction left unmatched. Germline CDR1 reads SGHRS; CDR2 reads YFSETQ. The CDR3 DNA sequence: TGCGCCAGCAGCTTGCTAGGGGGCCTAACCCAAGAAGCTTTCTTT. Translation gives CASSLLGGLTQEAFF.

In this sample, this clone turned up once. The chain is built from TRBV11-2 and TRBJ2-3; 7 bases are a match to TRBD2. The germline V gene has CDR1 SGHAT and CDR2 FQNNGV. CDR3 size: 16 residues. Trimming cost V 5 bases and J 1 base; bases outside gene matches: 9. The CDR3 sequence: CASSRRLAVGTDTQYF. CDR3 in DNA: TGTGCCAGCAGCCGGAGACTAGCCGTTGGCACAGATACGCAGTATTTT. Based on the CDR3 plus reference TRBV11-2 and TRBJ2-3, the full variable domain is EAGVAQSPRYKIIEKRQSVAFWCNPISGHATLYWYQQILGQGPKLLIQFQNNGVVDDSQLPKDRFSAERLKGVDSTLKIQPAKLEDSAVYLCASSRRLAVGTDTQYFGPGTRLTVL.

The CDR3: CASSMRDSPYEQYF. The CDR3 DNA reads TGTGCCAGCAGCATGAGGGACAGTCCCTACGAGCAGTACTTC. V gene TRBV5-4 combines with J gene TRBJ2-7; 7 bases align to TRBD1. CDR1 is SGHNT, CDR2 YYREEE, per germline (reference sequence). The CDR3 loop spans 14 amino acids. V lost 4 bases, J lost 2 bases, and 6 bases stayed unmatched.

This chain uses TRBV13 with TRBJ2-1; weak D call: TRBD2 (7 bases). Between the trimmed V and J ends, which lost 4 bases and 9 bases, there was a span of 13 bases. Germline CDR1 is PRHDT and CDR2 is FYEKMQ (reference sequence). The CDR3 covers 13 residues. The CDR3 sequence: CASSSTGGSEQFF. Here the CDR3 DNA reads TGTGCCAGCAGCTCCACGGGGGGCAGTGAGCAGTTCTTC.

This clone has only one observation. This chain connects TRBV4-3 to TRBJ1-4, with 8 bases identical to TRBD1. The CDR3 runs 17 residues. Germline V CDR1 and CDR2: LGHNA, YSLEER. The V gene end was trimmed by 0 bases and the J gene end by 1 base; junction bases not matched to a gene: 4. DNA for the CDR3: TGCGCCAGCAGCCAAGATCTTGACAGGGGAACTAATGAAAAACTGTTTTTT. Its translation: CASSQDLDRGTNEKLFF.

This clone was found once. The rearrangement uses TRBV19 and TRBJ2-7; a possible D gene is TRBD2 (5 bases). Trimming cost V 3 bases and J 7 bases, with 13 bases left between them. Germline lookup yields CDR1 LNHDA and CDR2 SQIVND (reference sequence). This CDR3 is built from 13 residues. CDR3 coding DNA: TGTGCCAGTAGTATGTACGGACGAGGGGAGCAGTACTTC. This gives the protein CASSMYGRGEQYF.

The chain recombines TRBV11-3 with TRBJ2-2, with D tentatively TRBD1 (5 bases). The CDR3 runs to 16 residues. The germline V and J ends were trimmed by 5 bases and 4 bases, with 17 bases remaining between them. Germline values: CDR1 SGHNT, CDR2 YENEEA. CDR3 sequence (DNA): TGTGCCAGCAGCCCACAACCAGGGTTCGGCACCGGGGAGCTGTTTTTT. It translates to CASSPQPGFGTGELFF. Complete variable domain (other parts from reference TRBV11-3 and TRBJ2-2): EAGVVQSPRYKIIEKKQPVAFWCNPISGHNTLYWYLQNLGQGPELLIRYENEEAVDDSQLPKDRFSAERLKGVDSTLKIQPAELGDSAVYLCASSPQPGFGTGELFFGEGSRLTVL.

This rearrangement joins TRBV9 to TRBJ1-4; weak D call: TRBD1 (5 bases). The CDR3 totals 15 residues. Trimming removed 0 bases from V and 5 bases from J, with 11 bases in between. Germline assignment: CDR1 SGDLS and CDR2 YYNGEE. The chain's CDR3 is CASSVGVRANEKLFF. In DNA, the CDR3 is TGTGCCAGCAGCGTAGGTGTCAGGGCGAATGAAAAACTGTTTTTT.